The rows below give T cell receptor beta chains drawn from one sample of a study of graft-versus-host responses after intestinal transplantation. The assay was immunoSEQ multiplex PCR, and TCRdb's table has in-frame clones only and misses some. The sample yields about 85,000 clones, about four fifths seen once. What these receptors recognize is not known. Sequences were derived from unstimulated CD4+ T cells sorted from spleen or lymph node cells, sampled before intestinal transplant. These receptors originate from a human donor who received an intestinal transplant. Both conserved end residues are part of each CDR3. A D gene is named only where the DNA matches it firmly. Size is stated for part of the rows, as once, few or many counts, or as a class when the clone is expanded.

TRBV28	.	once	TRBJ1-1	CASSFGRTLGNTEAFF	TGTGCCAGCAGTTTTGGGCGGACTTTGGGGAACACTGAAGCTTTCTTT
TRBV6-5	.	.	TRBJ2-7	CASSSPGLLREQYF	TGTGCCAGCAGCTCGCCCGGACTGCTCAGGGAGCAGTACTTC
TRBV4-1	.	.	TRBJ2-3	CASSRSRELRADTQYF	TGCGCCAGCAGCCGCAGCCGGGAGCTTAGGGCAGATACGCAGTATTTT
TRBV6-5	.	few	TRBJ1-6	CASNSYSQYSPLHF	TGTGCCAGCAATTCTTACAGCCAATATTCACCCCTCCACTTT
TRBV6-1	.	.	TRBJ2-5	CASRNPKEAQYF	TGTGCCAGCAGGAATCCAAAGGAGGCCCAGTACTTC
TRBV6-5	.	few	TRBJ2-7	CASSRRRGEQYF	TGTGCCAGCAGTCGGCGGAGGGGCGAGCAGTACTTC
TRBV6-5	.	.	TRBJ2-1	CASSSDWGSYNEQFF	TGTGCCAGCAGTTCGGACTGGGGCTCCTACAATGAGCAGTTCTTC
TRBV6-6	TRBD2	.	TRBJ2-2	CASSYSNGGAGELFF	TGTGCCAGCAGTTACTCGAACGGGGGGGCCGGGGAGCTGTTTTTT
TRBV5-1	TRBD1	.	TRBJ1-6	CASSVRGGGYNSPLHF	TGCGCCAGCAGCGTTCGAGGGGGCGGGTATAATTCACCCCTCCACTTT
TRBV30	.	.	TRBJ2-3	CAWSVREDYTDTQYF	TGTGCCTGGAGTGTACGAGAGGACTACACAGATACGCAGTATTTT
TRBV2	TRBD2	few	TRBJ2-4	CASSVEGRGAKNIQYF	TGTGCCAGCAGTGTGGAGGGGAGGGGAGCCAAAAACATTCAGTACTTC
TRBV5-1	TRBD1	.	TRBJ2-7	CASSPGQGNRDGQYF	TGCGCCAGCAGCCCAGGACAGGGTAACCGGGATGGGCAGTACTTC